This TCR beta chain is drawn from a study of cytomegalovirus exposure and HLA in healthy donors. A note on this clone: Its antigen is undetermined.

This CDR3 comprises 17 residues. J was trimmed by 4 bases and V by 5 bases; bases with no gene match: 14. Per germline, CDR1 MGHDK and CDR2 SYGVNS. Primers for the PCR totalled 60 Vbeta and 13 Jbeta. TCRdb's table, derived via immunoSEQ multiplex PCR, lists solely in-frame clones and lacks some. Counted here are 120,000 to 150,000 clones, 77% occurring once; the ten biggest clones make up 4.5% to 6%. The donors (healthy individuals) were bone marrow donors. Findings and caveats of the study: Exclusion applied to some V segments, including TRBV6-2 and TRBV6-3, as they were indistinguishable.

Sequencing was carried out using PBMCs. This rearrangement joins TRBV25-1 to TRBJ1-2, with TRBD1 matching 9 bases. The sequence came from a woman in her 50s in good health and CMV-seronegative. CDR3 DNA sequence: TGTGCCAGCAGTCAACAGGGGGCGAGCAGTTCCAGCTATGGCTACACCTTC. It is translated as CASSQQGASSSSYGYTF.